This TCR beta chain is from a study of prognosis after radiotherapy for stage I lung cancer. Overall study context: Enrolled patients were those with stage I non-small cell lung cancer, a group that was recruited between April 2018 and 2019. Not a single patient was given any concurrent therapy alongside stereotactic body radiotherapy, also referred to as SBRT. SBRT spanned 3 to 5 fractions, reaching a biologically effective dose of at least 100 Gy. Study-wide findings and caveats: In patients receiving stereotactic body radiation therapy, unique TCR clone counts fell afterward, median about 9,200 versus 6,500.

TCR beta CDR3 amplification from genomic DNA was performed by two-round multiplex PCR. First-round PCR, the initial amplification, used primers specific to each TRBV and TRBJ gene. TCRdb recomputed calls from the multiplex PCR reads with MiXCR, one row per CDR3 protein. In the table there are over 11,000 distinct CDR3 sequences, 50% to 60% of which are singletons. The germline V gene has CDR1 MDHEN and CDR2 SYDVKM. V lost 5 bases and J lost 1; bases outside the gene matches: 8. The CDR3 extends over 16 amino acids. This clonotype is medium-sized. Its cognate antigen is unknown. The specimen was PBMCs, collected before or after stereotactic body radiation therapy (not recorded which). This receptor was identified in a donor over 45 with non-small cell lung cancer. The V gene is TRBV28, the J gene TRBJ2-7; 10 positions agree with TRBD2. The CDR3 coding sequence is TGTGCCAGCAGTCGGGCCGGGACTAGCGTGTCCTACGAGCAGTACTTC. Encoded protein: CASSRAGTSVSYEQYF.